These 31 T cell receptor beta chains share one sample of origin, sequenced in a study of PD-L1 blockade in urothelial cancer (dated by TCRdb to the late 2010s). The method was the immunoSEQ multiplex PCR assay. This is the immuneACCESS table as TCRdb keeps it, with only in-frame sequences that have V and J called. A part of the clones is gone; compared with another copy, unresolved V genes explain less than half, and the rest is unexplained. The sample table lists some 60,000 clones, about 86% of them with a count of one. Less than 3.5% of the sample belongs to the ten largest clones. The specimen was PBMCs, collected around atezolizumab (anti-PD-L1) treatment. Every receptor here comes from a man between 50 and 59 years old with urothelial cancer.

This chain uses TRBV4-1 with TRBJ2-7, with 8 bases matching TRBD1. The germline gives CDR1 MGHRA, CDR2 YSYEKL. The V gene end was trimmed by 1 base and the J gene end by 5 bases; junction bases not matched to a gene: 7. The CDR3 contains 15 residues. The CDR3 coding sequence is TGCGCCAGCAGCCAAGGGAACGCAGGGGGCGACGAGCAGTACTTC. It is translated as CASSQGNAGGDEQYF.

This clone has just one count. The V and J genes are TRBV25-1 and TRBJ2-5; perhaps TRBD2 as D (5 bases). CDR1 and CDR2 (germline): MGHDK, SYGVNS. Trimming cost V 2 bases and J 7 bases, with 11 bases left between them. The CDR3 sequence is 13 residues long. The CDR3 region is CASSELGSGTQYF. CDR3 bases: TGTGCCAGCAGTGAACTAGGCAGCGGGACCCAGTACTTC.

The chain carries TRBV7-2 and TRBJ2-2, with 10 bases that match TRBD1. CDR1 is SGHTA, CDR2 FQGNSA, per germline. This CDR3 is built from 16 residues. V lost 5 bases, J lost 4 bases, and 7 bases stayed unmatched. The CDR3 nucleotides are TGTGCCAGCAGCCTTGGGGGACAGGGGTTCACCGGGGAGCTGTTTTTT. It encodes CASSLGGQGFTGELFF.

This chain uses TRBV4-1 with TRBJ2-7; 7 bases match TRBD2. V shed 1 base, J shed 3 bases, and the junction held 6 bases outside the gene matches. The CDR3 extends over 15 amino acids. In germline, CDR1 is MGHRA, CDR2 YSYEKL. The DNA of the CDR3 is TGCGCCAGCAGCCAAGGGTCGGGGGGAGTCTACGAGCAGTACTTC. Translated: CASSQGSGGVYEQYF.

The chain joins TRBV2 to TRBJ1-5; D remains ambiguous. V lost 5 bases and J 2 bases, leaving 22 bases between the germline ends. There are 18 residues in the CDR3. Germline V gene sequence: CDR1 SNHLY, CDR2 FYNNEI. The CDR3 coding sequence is TGTGCCAGCAGTTTGGGCGATTCGGGGTGGTTCGGCAATCAGCCCCAGCATTTT. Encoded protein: CASSLGDSGWFGNQPQHF.

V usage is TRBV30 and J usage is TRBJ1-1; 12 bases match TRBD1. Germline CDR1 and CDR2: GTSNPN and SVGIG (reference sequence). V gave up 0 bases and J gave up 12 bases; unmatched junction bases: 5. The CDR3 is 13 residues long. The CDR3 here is CAWSVPGTGGSFF. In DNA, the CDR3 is TGTGCCTGGAGTGTACCAGGGACAGGGGGCTCTTTCTTT.

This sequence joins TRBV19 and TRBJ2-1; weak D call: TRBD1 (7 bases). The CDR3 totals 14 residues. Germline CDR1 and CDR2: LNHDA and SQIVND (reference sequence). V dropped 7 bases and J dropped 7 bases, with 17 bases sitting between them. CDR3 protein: CASTRGRDENEQFF. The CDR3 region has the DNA TGTGCCAGTACTAGGGGGCGGGATGAGAATGAGCAGTTCTTC.

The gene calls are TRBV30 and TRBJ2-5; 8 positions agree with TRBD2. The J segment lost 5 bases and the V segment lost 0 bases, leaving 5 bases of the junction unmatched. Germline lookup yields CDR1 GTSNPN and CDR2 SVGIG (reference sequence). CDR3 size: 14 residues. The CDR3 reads CAWSVGSGVETQYF. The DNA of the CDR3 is TGTGCCTGGAGTGTGGGTAGCGGGGTGGAGACCCAGTACTTC.

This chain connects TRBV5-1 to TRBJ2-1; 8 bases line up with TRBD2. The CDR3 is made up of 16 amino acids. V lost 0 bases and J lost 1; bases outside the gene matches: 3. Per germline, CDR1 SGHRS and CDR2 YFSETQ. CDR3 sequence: CASSLGLAGSYNEQFF. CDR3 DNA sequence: TGCGCCAGCAGCTTGGGGCTAGCGGGTTCCTACAATGAGCAGTTCTTC.

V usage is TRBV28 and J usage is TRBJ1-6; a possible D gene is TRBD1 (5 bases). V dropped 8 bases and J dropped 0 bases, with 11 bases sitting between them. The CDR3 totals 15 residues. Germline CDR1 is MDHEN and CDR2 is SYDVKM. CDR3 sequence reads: CASLPGNSYNSPLHF. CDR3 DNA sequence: TGTGCCAGCTTGCCAGGGAACTCCTATAATTCACCCCTCCACTTT.

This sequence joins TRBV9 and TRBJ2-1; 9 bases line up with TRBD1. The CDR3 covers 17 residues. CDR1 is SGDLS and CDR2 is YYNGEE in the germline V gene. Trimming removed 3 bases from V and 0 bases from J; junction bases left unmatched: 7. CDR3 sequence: CASSGGTGQLSYNEQFF. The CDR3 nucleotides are TGTGCCAGCAGCGGGGGGACAGGGCAGCTCTCCTACAATGAGCAGTTCTTC.

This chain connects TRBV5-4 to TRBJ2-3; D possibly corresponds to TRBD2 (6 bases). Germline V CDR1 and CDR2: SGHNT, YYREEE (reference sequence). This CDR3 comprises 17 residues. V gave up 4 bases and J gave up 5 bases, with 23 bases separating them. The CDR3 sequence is CASSDFWGERGQDTQYF. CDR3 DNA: TGTGCCAGCAGCGACTTTTGGGGGGAGAGAGGGCAAGATACGCAGTATTTT.

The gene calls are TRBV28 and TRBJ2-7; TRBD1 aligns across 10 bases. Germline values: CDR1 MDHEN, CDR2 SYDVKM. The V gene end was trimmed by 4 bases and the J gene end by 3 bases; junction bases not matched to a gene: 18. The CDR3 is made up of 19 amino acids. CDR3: CASSSFRQGAAGQIYEQYF. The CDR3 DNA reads TGTGCCAGCAGTTCCTTCCGACAGGGGGCAGCGGGGCAGATCTACGAGCAGTACTTC.

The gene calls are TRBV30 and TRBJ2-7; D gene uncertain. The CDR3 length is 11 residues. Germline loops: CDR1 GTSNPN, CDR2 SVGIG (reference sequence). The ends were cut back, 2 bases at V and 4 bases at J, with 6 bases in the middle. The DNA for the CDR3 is TGTGCCTGGAGTCGTATATACGAGCAGTACTTC. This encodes CAWSRIYEQYF.

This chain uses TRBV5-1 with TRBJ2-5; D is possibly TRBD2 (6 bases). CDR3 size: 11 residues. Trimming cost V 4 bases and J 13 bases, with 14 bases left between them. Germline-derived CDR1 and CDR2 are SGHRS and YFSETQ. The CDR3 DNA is TGCGCCAGCAGCGGTGACGGACTACGGTACTTC. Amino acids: CASSGDGLRYF.

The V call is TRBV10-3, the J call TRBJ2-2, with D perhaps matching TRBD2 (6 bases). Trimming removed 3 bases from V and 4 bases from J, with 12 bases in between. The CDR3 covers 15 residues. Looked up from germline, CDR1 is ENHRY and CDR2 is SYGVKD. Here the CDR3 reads CAISDSGEGTGELFF. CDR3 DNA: TGTGCCATCAGTGACTCGGGGGAAGGCACCGGGGAGCTGTTTTTT.

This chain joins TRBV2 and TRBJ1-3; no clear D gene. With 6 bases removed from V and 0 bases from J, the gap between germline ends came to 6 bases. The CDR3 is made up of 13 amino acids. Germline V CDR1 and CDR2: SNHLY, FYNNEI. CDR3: CASSGVSGNTIYF. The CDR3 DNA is TGTGCCAGCAGCGGGGTCTCTGGAAACACCATATATTTT.

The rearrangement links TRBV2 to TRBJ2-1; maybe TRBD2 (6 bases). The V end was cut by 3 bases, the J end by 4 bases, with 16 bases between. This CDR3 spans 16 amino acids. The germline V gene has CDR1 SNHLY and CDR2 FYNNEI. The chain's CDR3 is CASSDGGTLVYNEQFF. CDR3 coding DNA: TGTGCCAGCAGTGATGGCGGGACCCTGGTTTACAATGAGCAGTTCTTC. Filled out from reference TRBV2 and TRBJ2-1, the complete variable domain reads EPEVTQTPSHQVTQMGQEVILRCVPISNHLYFYWYRQILGQKVEFLVSFYNNEISEKSEIFDDQFSVERPDGSNFTLKIRSTKLEDSAMYFCASSDGGTLVYNEQFFGPGTRLTVL.

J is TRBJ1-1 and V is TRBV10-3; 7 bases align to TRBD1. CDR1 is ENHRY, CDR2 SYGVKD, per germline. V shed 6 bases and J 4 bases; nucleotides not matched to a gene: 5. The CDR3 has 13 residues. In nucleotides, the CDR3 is TGTGCCATCAGCTATGACAGGGCCACTGAAGCTTTCTTT. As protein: CAISYDRATEAFF.

The CDR3 loop reads CASSQERIVPGLAGSTDTQYF. The DNA for the CDR3 is TGTGCCAGCAGCCAAGAGAGGATCGTTCCGGGACTAGCGGGTAGCACAGATACGCAGTATTTT. The J gene is TRBJ2-3, the V gene TRBV4-2; TRBD2 agrees at 12 bases. Germline assignment: CDR1 LGHNA and CDR2 YNFKEQ. V was clipped by 0 bases and J by 0 bases; unmatched bases: 13. This CDR3 region has 21 residues.

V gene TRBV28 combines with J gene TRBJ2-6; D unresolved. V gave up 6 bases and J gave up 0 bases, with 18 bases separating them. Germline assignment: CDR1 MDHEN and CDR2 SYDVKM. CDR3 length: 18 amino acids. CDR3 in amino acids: CASSRLALTGSGANVLTF. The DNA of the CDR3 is TGTGCCAGCAGCCGACTGGCCCTAACGGGCTCTGGGGCCAACGTCCTGACTTTC.

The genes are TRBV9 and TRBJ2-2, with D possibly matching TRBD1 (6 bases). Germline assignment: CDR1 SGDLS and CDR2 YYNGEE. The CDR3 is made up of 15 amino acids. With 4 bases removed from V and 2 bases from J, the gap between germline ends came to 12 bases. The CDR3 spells CASSRPRGNTGELFF. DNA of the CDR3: TGTGCCAGCAGCAGACCCAGGGGAAACACCGGGGAGCTGTTTTTT.

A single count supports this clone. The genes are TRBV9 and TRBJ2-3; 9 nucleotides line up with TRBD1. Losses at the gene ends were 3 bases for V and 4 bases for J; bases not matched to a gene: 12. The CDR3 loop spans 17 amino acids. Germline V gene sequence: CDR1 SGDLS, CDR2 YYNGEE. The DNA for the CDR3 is TGTGCCAGCAGCGAGGGACCCGGGACAGGGAAGTCAGATACGCAGTATTTT. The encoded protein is CASSEGPGTGKSDTQYF.

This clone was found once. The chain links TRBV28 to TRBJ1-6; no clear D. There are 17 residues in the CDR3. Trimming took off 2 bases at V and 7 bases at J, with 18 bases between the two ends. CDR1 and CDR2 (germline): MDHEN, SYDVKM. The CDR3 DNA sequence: TGTGCCAGCAGTTTAGTAAGAGGGAAAGATTGGAATTCACCCCTCCACTTT. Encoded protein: CASSLVRGKDWNSPLHF.

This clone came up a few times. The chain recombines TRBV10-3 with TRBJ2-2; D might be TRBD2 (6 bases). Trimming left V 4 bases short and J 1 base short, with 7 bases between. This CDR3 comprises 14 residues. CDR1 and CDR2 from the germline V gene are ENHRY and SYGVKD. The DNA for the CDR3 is TGTGCCATCAGTGGGCGGGGGAACACCGGGGAGCTGTTTTTT. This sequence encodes CAISGRGNTGELFF.

The DNA of the CDR3 is TGTGCCAGCAGACTAGCGTCTTCAGGGAAGCAGTACTTC. Its protein product is CASRLASSGKQYF. This chain connects TRBV2 to TRBJ2-7, with TRBD2 identical over 7 bases. The CDR3 loop spans 13 amino acids. CDR1 SNHLY and CDR2 FYNNEI come from the germline V gene. V lost 6 bases and J lost 8; bases outside the gene matches: 10.

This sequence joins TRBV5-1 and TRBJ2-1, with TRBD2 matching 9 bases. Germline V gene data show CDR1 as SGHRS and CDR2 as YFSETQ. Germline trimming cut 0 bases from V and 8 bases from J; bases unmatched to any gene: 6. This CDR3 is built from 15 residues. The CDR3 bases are TGCGCCAGCAGCTTGGTTAGCGGGAGTTCCCATGAGCAGTTCTTC. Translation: CASSLVSGSSHEQFF.

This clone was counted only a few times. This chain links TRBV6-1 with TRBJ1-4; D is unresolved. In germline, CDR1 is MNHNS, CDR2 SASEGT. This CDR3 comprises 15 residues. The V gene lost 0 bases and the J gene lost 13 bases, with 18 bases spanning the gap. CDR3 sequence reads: CASSEALGLQNILFF. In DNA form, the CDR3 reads TGTGCCAGCAGTGAAGCTCTGGGCCTACAGAATATACTGTTTTTT.

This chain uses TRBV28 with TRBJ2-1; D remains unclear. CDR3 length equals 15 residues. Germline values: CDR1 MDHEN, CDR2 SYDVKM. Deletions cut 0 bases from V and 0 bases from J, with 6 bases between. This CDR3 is CASSLWGLSYNEQFF. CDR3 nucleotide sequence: TGTGCCAGCAGTTTATGGGGCCTCTCCTACAATGAGCAGTTCTTC. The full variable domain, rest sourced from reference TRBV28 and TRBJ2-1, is DVKVTQSSRYLVKRTGEKVFLECVQDMDHENMFWYRQDPGLGLRLIYFSYDVKMKEKGDIPEGYSVSREKKERFSLILESASTNQTSMYLCASSLWGLSYNEQFFGPGTRLTVL.

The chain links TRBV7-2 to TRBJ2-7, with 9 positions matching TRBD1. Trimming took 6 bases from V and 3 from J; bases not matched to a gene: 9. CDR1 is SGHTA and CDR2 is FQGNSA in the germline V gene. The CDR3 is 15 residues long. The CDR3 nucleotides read TGTGCCAGCAGACCTACCCGGGACAGGGTCTACGAGCAGTACTTC. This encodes CASRPTRDRVYEQYF.

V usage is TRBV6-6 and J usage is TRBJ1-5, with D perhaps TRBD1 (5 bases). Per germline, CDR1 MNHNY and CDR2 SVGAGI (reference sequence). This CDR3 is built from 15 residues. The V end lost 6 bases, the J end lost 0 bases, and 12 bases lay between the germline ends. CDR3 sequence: CASRRQYLSNQPQHF. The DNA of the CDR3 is TGTGCCAGCAGGAGACAGTACCTTAGCAATCAGCCCCAGCATTTT.